A single sample gave rise to the 14 T cell receptor beta chains below, sequenced in a study of identical twins. TCRdb redid the calling of the 5' RACE reads with MiXCR, one entry per CDR3 protein. Here the sample spans 700,000 or so distinct CDR3 sequences, under 9% being singletons. These same data were also listed under a study on yellow fever vaccine responses in identical twins.

Material for sequencing was PBMCs. All receptors derive from a woman aged 18-29 years in good health.

The rearrangement uses TRBV7-9 and TRBJ2-2, with a weak D call TRBD2 (5 bases). The CDR3 is 14 residues long. Germline CDR1 and CDR2: SEHNR and FQNEAQ (reference sequence). The V gene lost 7 bases and the J gene lost 4 bases, with 13 bases spanning the gap. In DNA form, the CDR3 reads TGTGCCAGCACCCCGGACTTTTCCACCGGGGAGCTGTTTTTT. Protein: CASTPDFSTGELFF.

This chain uses TRBV6-1 with TRBJ2-5; the match to TRBD1 covers 9 bases. Looked up from germline, CDR1 is MNHNS and CDR2 is SASEGT. This CDR3 has 15 amino acids. Trimming cost V 7 bases and J 5 bases; bases outside gene matches: 11. The CDR3 sequence: CASTLTGGAGETQYF. The CDR3 DNA reads as TGTGCCAGCACTCTAACAGGGGGCGCAGGGGAGACCCAGTACTTC.

This clonotype showed up just a few times. This sequence joins TRBV29-1 and TRBJ2-7; no firm D call. The V end lost 3 bases, the J end lost 4 bases, and 13 bases lay between the germline ends. The CDR3 loop spans 13 amino acids. The V gene's germline CDR1 is SQVTM and CDR2 ANQGSEA. CDR3 nucleotides: TGCAGCGTTGAGGAGCAGGTCGCGTACGAGCAGTACTTC. This gives the protein CSVEEQVAYEQYF.

At least ten counts were recorded for this clonotype. The chain couples TRBV20-1 to TRBJ2-3; D possibly corresponds to TRBD2 (6 bases). Deletions cut 3 bases from V and 2 bases from J, with 12 bases between. CDR1 and CDR2 from the germline V gene are DFQATT and SNEGSKA (reference sequence). This CDR3 comprises 14 residues. The CDR3 DNA reads TGCAGTGCTAGTATGGCGGGAATCACAGATACGCAGTATTTT. Protein sequence: CSASMAGITDTQYF.

The gene calls are TRBV20-1 and TRBJ1-2; D is perhaps TRBD1 (5 bases). V lost 0 bases to trimming and J lost 6 bases, with 11 bases between them. This CDR3 has 13 residues. The germline V gene has CDR1 DFQATT and CDR2 SNEGSKA (reference sequence). The CDR3 nucleotides read TGCAGTGCTAGAGATCGGGGGGAGCATGGCTACACCTTC. Its translation is CSARDRGEHGYTF.

The chain links TRBV4-2 to TRBJ2-7; 10 positions match TRBD1. CDR1 and CDR2 (germline): LGHNA, YNFKEQ. This CDR3 spans 14 amino acids. V dropped 6 bases and J dropped 0; count of bases not matched to a gene: 2. The CDR3 DNA reads TGTGCCAGCAGTGGGACAGGGGCCTCCTACGAGCAGTACTTC. Translation: CASSGTGASYEQYF.

The V call is TRBV20-1, the J call TRBJ2-1, with 8 positions matching TRBD2. Trimming cost V 4 bases and J 2 bases; bases outside gene matches: 10. Per the germline V gene, CDR1 is DFQATT and CDR2 is SNEGSKA (reference sequence). The CDR3 is made up of 16 amino acids. In nucleotides, the CDR3 is TGCAGTGCTAACAATCCGACTAGCGACGCCTACAATGAGCAGTTCTTC. Protein: CSANNPTSDAYNEQFF.

The chain recombines TRBV5-4 with TRBJ2-2, with D perhaps matching TRBD1 or TRBD2 (5 bases each). In germline, CDR1 is SGHNT, CDR2 YYREEE (reference sequence). The CDR3 has 13 residues. V lost 7 bases, J lost 7 bases, and 14 bases lay in between. The CDR3 here is CASGSRDLGELFF. CDR3 nucleotides: TGTGCCAGCGGCTCAAGGGACCTCGGGGAGCTGTTTTTT.

This clonotype was seen repeatedly, ten times or more. The rearrangement uses TRBV18 and TRBJ2-5; D uncertain. The germline V and J ends were trimmed by 3 bases and 2 bases, with 13 bases remaining between them. The CDR3 spans 15 residues. The germline gives CDR1 KGHSH, CDR2 LQKENI. The CDR3 sequence is CASSPIMVRQETQYF. The CDR3 nucleotides read TGTGCCAGCTCACCCATTATGGTCAGACAAGAGACCCAGTACTTC.

This clonotype appeared a few times. The genes are TRBV20-1 and TRBJ2-4, with D unresolved. Germline V gene lookup returns CDR1 DFQATT and CDR2 SNEGSKA (reference sequence). The length of the CDR3 is 13 residues. V dropped 4 bases and J dropped 9 bases, with 16 bases sitting between them. The CDR3 nucleotides read TGCAGTGCTAATGACCCTATTCGGAGCATTCAGTACTTC. The encoded protein is CSANDPIRSIQYF.

The chain joins TRBV12-5 to TRBJ2-2; 14 bases line up with TRBD2. The CDR3 covers 21 residues. CDR1 and CDR2 (germline): LGHNT, FRNRAP. J lost 3 bases, V lost 0 bases, and 12 bases had no gene match. The CDR3 loop is CASGLVIPGLAGVFYTGELFF. The CDR3 coding sequence is TGTGCTAGTGGTTTGGTTATACCGGGACTAGCGGGGGTTTTTTACACCGGGGAGCTGTTTTTT.

The rearrangement uses TRBV21-1 and TRBJ2-7. TRBV21-1 is annotated as a pseudogene. CDR3 length equals 15 residues. CDR3 protein: CASSPYTNPTYEQYF. Written as DNA, the CDR3 is TGTGCCAGCAGCCCTTATACAAACCCGACCTACGAGCAGTACTTC.

This clonotype was observed a few times. The J gene is TRBJ1-2, the V gene TRBV20-1; the match to TRBD1 covers 7 bases. The ends lost 4 bases at V and 2 bases at J; junction bases unmatched: 4. This CDR3 has 13 residues. Germline assignment: CDR1 DFQATT and CDR2 SNEGSKA (reference sequence). CDR3 protein: CSAKDRVNYGYTF. In DNA, the CDR3 is TGCAGTGCTAAAGACAGGGTGAACTATGGCTACACCTTC.

This rearrangement joins TRBV29-1 to TRBJ2-2; D is unclear. The CDR3 totals 13 residues. Trimming cost V 3 bases and J 0 bases, with 5 bases left between them. The germline CDR1 and CDR2 sequences are SQVTM and ANQGSEA. CDR3 region: CSVDTANTGELFF. CDR3 in DNA: TGCAGCGTTGACACGGCGAACACCGGGGAGCTGTTTTTT.